The clone carrying this T cell receptor (beta chain) has ten or more counts. Preparation of the TCRbeta library used unique molecular identifiers. One entry per CDR3 protein results from TCRdb running MiXCR on the PCR reads. The sample lists fewer than 95,000 distinct CDR3 sequences; over 9% were seen once. The CDR3 length is 16 residues. Germline trimming cut 1 base from V and 7 bases from J; bases unmatched to any gene: 4. The germline gives CDR1 LGHNA, CDR2 YNFKEQ. This sample is part of a study of T-cell reconstitution after alpha-beta-depleted transplantation in children. The origin of this receptor is a human donor who donated a stem cell graft to a child with inherited bone marrow failure. The specimen was PBMCs from the stem cell graft donor, collected from the stem cell graft. J is TRBJ2-2 and V is TRBV4-2; 12 positions match TRBD2. CDR3 nucleotides: TGTGCCAGCAGCCAAGGACTAGCGGGAGTCGTCGGGGAGCTGTTTTTT. Translation gives CASSQGLAGVVGELFF.